This T cell receptor beta chain originates from a study of regulatory T cells in long-lasting Graves disease. Overall study: By definition, persistent Graves' disease involved antithyroid drugs for over 5 years alongside positive TSH receptor antibodies.

Study-level findings and limits: Less diverse TCR repertoires were seen in persistent Graves' patients than in newly diagnosed ones. Relative to new patients (approximately 960), persistent patients exhibited greater sharing of public clonotypes (approximately 2,700).

The CDR3 sequence is 14 residues long. Germline V gene sequence: CDR1 DFQATT, CDR2 SNEGSKA (reference sequence). Concerning this clonotype: Its target is not known.

HTBI primers from iRepertoire and Arm-PCR of CDR3 regions yielded the TCR beta libraries. TCRdb reanalysed the multiplex PCR reads using MiXCR and keeps one entry per CDR3 protein. The repertoire holds roughly 360,000 distinct CDR3 sequences, roughly 24% seen once, with 25% to 30% in the top ten. Regarding time point: persistent/refractory GD, antithyroid drugs over 5 years with positive TRAb. Extracted RNA from PBMCs served as the source of the TCR library. Peripheral blood, 8.5 to 9.5 milliliters per patient, was collected in EDTA tubes. Sequences were derived from peripheral blood mononuclear cells (PBMCs), sampled when the disease was refractory, from a patient treated with antithyroid drugs. This clonotype was obtained from a woman between 40 and 50 years old with Graves disease. The chain couples TRBV20-1 to TRBJ2-3; D may be TRBD2 (6 bases). CDR3 amino acids: CSPIHRGSTDTQYF. The CDR3 DNA follows: TGCAGCCCCATTCATCGGGGGAGCACAGATACGCAGTATTTT.